The sequence of this T cell receptor (beta chain) was determined in a study of shared T cell receptors in the human thymus. TCRdb keeps only in-frame clones here, not all; method: immunoSEQ multiplex PCR. This sample has over 350,000 clones, with 85% to 95% found just once. V lost 8 bases and J lost 0; bases outside the gene matches: 18. The CDR3 totals 19 residues. From germline, CDR1 is LNHDA and CDR2 SQIVND (reference sequence). This clone appeared once. Sequenced material: thymocytes. The TCR originated in a human donor. The chain combines TRBV19 with TRBJ2-5; 10 positions agree with TRBD1. The CDR3 loop reads CASRQGARPRRQYQETQYF. CDR3 DNA sequence: TGTGCCAGTCGACAGGGGGCTCGCCCTAGGCGGCAGTACCAAGAGACCCAGTACTTC.